This TCR beta chain was found in a study of OX40 agonist ivuxolimab in advanced cancers. The wider study: Three patients got partial responses; one had hepatocellular carcinoma and two had cutaneous melanoma.

Deletions cut 1 base from V and 2 bases from J, with 9 bases between. In germline, CDR1 is MGHRA, CDR2 YSYEKL. The CDR3 consists of 14 residues. Blood sampling took place at baseline, cycle 4 day 1, and cycle 7 day 1. About this clone: The antigen is not known.

The data were produced by immunoSEQ multiplex PCR, yet TCRdb's version contains in-frame clones alone and is incomplete. The data show fewer than 85,000 clones, approximately 91% seen once. Broader study findings: On average, a greater number of expanded clones characterised CD8+ T cells relative to CD4+.

The chain recombines TRBV4-1 with TRBJ2-7; D is undetermined. Sequenced here: CD4+ or CD8+ T cells sorted from blood, sampled in a trial of the OX40 agonist ivuxolimab. This clonotype originated in an adult with an advanced solid tumor such as melanoma, head and neck, liver or kidney cancer. The CDR3 coding sequence is TGCGCCAGCAGCCAAGTAGGTCCCCCCTACGAGCAGTACTTC. Protein sequence: CASSQVGPPYEQYF.